Listed here are 22 T cell receptor beta chains from one sample, sequenced in a study of T cell changes during pregnancy in multiple sclerosis. Assay used: immunoSEQ multiplex PCR; TCRdb lists only in-frame clones, some missing. This sample has tens of thousands of clones, with over 75% found just once. The sample consisted of peripheral blood, taken in the first trimester of pregnancy. Receptors were obtained from a female donor with multiple sclerosis, enrolled in a pregnancy study.

The sample holds one count of this clone. The chain uses TRBV28 and TRBJ1-1; 8 nucleotides align to TRBD1. Per the germline V gene, CDR1 is MDHEN and CDR2 is SYDVKM. The V and J ends lost 6 bases and 0 bases, in that order; junction bases with no gene match: 6. CDR3 length equals 15 residues. Here the CDR3 reads CASRRTGLMNTEAFF. In nucleotides, the CDR3 is TGTGCCAGCAGGCGGACAGGGCTCATGAACACTGAAGCTTTCTTT.

The chain couples TRBV6-1 to TRBJ1-1; 12 bases line up with TRBD1. Trimming cost V 11 bases and J 4 bases; bases outside gene matches: 11. CDR1 is MNHNS and CDR2 is SASEGT in the germline V gene. The CDR3 has 15 residues. CDR3 coding DNA: TGTGCCGCTCACCGGGACAGGGGGCTGACCACTGAAGCTTTCTTT. Amino acid sequence: CAAHRDRGLTTEAFF.

The chain recombines TRBV6-5 with TRBJ2-7; the match to TRBD2 covers 8 bases. The CDR3 is 15 amino acids. V lost 5 bases to trimming and J lost 0 bases; unmatched junction nucleotides: 6. CDR1 is MNHEY and CDR2 is SVGAGI in the germline V gene. This chain's CDR3 is CASSTTGLGSYEQYF. The CDR3 DNA is TGTGCCAGCAGTACTACGGGACTAGGCTCCTACGAGCAGTACTTC.

J is TRBJ2-7 and V is TRBV10-3; 7 bases align to TRBD1. Germline CDR1 and CDR2: ENHRY and SYGVKD. There are 13 residues in the CDR3. J gave up 2 bases and V 5 bases, and 3 bases lay outside the gene matches. The CDR3 DNA reads TGTGCCATCAGTTCGGGACAGACCTACGAGCAGTACTTC. It translates to CAISSGQTYEQYF.

This chain uses TRBV6-1 with TRBJ1-5; D perhaps matches TRBD1 (6 bases). Trimming cost V 5 bases and J 4 bases, with 15 bases left between them. CDR1 is MNHNS, CDR2 SASEGT, per germline. The CDR3 runs to 15 residues. This CDR3 reads CASSSSGDMNQPQHF. In nucleotides, the CDR3 is TGTGCCAGCAGTTCTAGCGGGGACATGAATCAGCCCCAGCATTTT.

V and J are TRBV6-1 and TRBJ1-1; no definite D call. V was shortened by 6 bases and J by 1 base, with 6 bases between the two germline ends. The germline gives CDR1 MNHNS, CDR2 SASEGT. The CDR3 runs to 12 residues. CDR3: CASRGANTEAFF. The DNA of the CDR3 is TGTGCCAGCAGGGGCGCGAACACTGAAGCTTTCTTT.

The chain recombines TRBV7-6 with TRBJ1-5; TRBD1 aligns across 12 bases. Germline values: CDR1 SGHVS, CDR2 FNYEAQ. V lost 3 bases and J lost 2; bases outside the gene matches: 8. This CDR3 has 18 amino acids. CDR3: CASSFPGTGGYGNQPQHF. The DNA of the CDR3 is TGTGCCAGCAGCTTCCCCGGGACAGGGGGCTATGGCAATCAGCCCCAGCATTTT.

This rearrangement joins TRBV6-6 to TRBJ2-7; TRBD2 might be the D (6 bases). Germline CDR1 MNHNY, CDR2 SVGAGI (reference sequence). Trimming took 0 bases from V and 0 from J, leaving 12 bases between them. This CDR3 has 16 residues. The CDR3 loop reads CASSYSDGGTSYEQYF. CDR3 bases: TGTGCCAGCAGTTACTCCGACGGGGGTACCTCCTACGAGCAGTACTTC.

This chain connects TRBV7-2 to TRBJ2-5; TRBD1 agrees at 7 bases. Germline V gene lookup returns CDR1 SGHTA and CDR2 FQGNSA. Trimming cost V 3 bases and J 4 bases; bases outside gene matches: 5. There are 14 residues in the CDR3. CDR3 in DNA: TGTGCCAGCAGCTTCAGAACAGGGGCAGAGACCCAGTACTTC. The encoded protein is CASSFRTGAETQYF.

V is TRBV28 and J is TRBJ2-7; D is undetermined. The CDR3 length is 14 residues. The V end lost 6 bases, the J end lost 4 bases, and 16 bases lay between the germline ends. CDR1 MDHEN and CDR2 SYDVKM come from the germline V gene. CDR3 in DNA: TGTGCCAGCAGCACTTTGGGCCTGCTTTACGAGCAGTACTTC. Protein product: CASSTLGLLYEQYF.

V and J are TRBV2 and TRBJ2-1, with 10 bases matching TRBD2. The CDR3 length is 15 residues. V lost 6 bases, J lost 4 bases, and 6 bases stayed unmatched. Germline CDR1 reads SNHLY; CDR2 reads FYNNEI. In DNA form, the CDR3 reads TGTGCCAGCAGACCCGGGACTAGCGTTTACAATGAGCAGTTCTTC. Translation: CASRPGTSVYNEQFF. The full variable domain, completed using reference TRBV2 and TRBJ2-1, is EPEVTQTPSHQVTQMGQEVILRCVPISNHLYFYWYRQILGQKVEFLVSFYNNEISEKSEIFDDQFSVERPDGSNFTLKIRSTKLEDSAMYFCASRPGTSVYNEQFFGPGTRLTVL.

This chain joins TRBV9 and TRBJ2-1; D gene ambiguous. Deletions cut 5 bases from V and 6 bases from J, with 9 bases between. The CDR3 runs 12 residues. Looked up from germline, CDR1 is SGDLS and CDR2 is YYNGEE. DNA of the CDR3: TGTGCCAGCAGGGAGTTAGTCAATGAGCAGTTCTTC. Its translation: CASRELVNEQFF.

The chain employs TRBV13 and TRBJ2-7; 11 bases align to TRBD2. CDR3 length: 17 amino acids. CDR1 and CDR2 from the germline V gene are PRHDT and FYEKMQ (reference sequence). J gave up 3 bases and V 4 bases, and 11 bases lay outside the gene matches. The CDR3 nucleotides are TGTGCCAGCAGCTCGCAGAACGACCTAGCGGGAGGCTACGAGCAGTACTTC. Its translation: CASSSQNDLAGGYEQYF.

The chain recombines TRBV27 with TRBJ2-7; D is possibly TRBD2 (5 bases). From germline, CDR1 is MNHEY and CDR2 SMNVEV (reference sequence). V lost 3 bases and J lost 4, with 13 bases in between. The CDR3 consists of 14 residues. The CDR3 sequence: CASSFGGSKYEQYF. CDR3 sequence (DNA): TGTGCCAGCAGTTTCGGCGGGTCCAAATACGAGCAGTACTTC.

DNA of the CDR3: TGCGCCAGCAGCCGCCCTAGCGGGAGGGCGGAGACCCAGTACTTC. Translating gives CASSRPSGRAETQYF. The chain employs TRBV4-1 and TRBJ2-5; 12 bases agree with TRBD2. V gave up 4 bases and J gave up 5 bases; unmatched junction bases: 5. The germline gives CDR1 MGHRA, CDR2 YSYEKL. The CDR3 is 15 amino acids.

The J gene is TRBJ2-7, the V gene TRBV5-5, with 7 nucleotides matching TRBD1. With 5 bases clipped from V and 4 bases from J, the junction kept 9 bases outside the gene matches. The CDR3 covers 14 residues. Germline values: CDR1 SGHKS, CDR2 YYEKEE (reference sequence). CDR3 in amino acids: CASRYRGEGYEQYF. The DNA of the CDR3 is TGTGCCAGCAGATACAGGGGCGAAGGTTACGAGCAGTACTTC.

The V call is TRBV27, the J call TRBJ2-7; D is possibly TRBD2 (5 bases). Germline V gene lookup returns CDR1 MNHEY and CDR2 SMNVEV (reference sequence). Deletions cut 2 bases from V and 3 bases from J, with 20 bases between. This CDR3 has 17 residues. The CDR3 DNA reads TGTGCCAGCAGTTTAATAGGACTTGTGGGAAGTAACTACGAGCAGTACTTC. This translates into CASSLIGLVGSNYEQYF.

The gene calls are TRBV6-4 and TRBJ1-2, with TRBD1 as a possible D gene (6 bases). Per the germline V gene, CDR1 is MRHNA and CDR2 is SNTAGT. Trimming left V 2 bases short and J 4 bases short, with 11 bases between. This CDR3 spans 14 amino acids. CDR3 sequence (DNA): TGTGCCAGCAGTGACGGCATGGACAGCTATGGCTACACCTTC. Translated: CASSDGMDSYGYTF.

V is TRBV11-1 and J is TRBJ2-2, with D perhaps TRBD2 (5 bases). CDR1 SGHAT and CDR2 FQDESV come from the germline V gene (reference sequence). This CDR3 region has 16 residues. Trimming shortened V by 1 base and J by 0 bases, and 9 bases separated the two germline ends. The CDR3 is CASSLDGGPNTGELFF. DNA for the CDR3: TGTGCCAGCAGCTTAGATGGAGGCCCGAACACCGGGGAGCTGTTTTTT. Full variable domain (remainder filled in from reference TRBV11-1 and TRBJ2-2): EAEVAQSPRYKITEKSQAVAFWCDPISGHATLYWYRQILGQGPELLVQFQDESVVDDSQLPKDRFSAERLKGVDSTLKIQPAELGDSAMYLCASSLDGGPNTGELFFGEGSRLTVL.

The rearrangement uses TRBV5-6 and TRBJ1-5, with 8 bases identical to TRBD1. V lost 3 bases and J lost 3; bases outside the gene matches: 5. The CDR3 loop spans 15 amino acids. Germline loops: CDR1 SGHDT, CDR2 YYEEEE. CDR3 amino acids: CASSSDRGDNQPQHF. CDR3 sequence (DNA): TGTGCCAGCAGCTCCGACAGGGGTGACAATCAGCCCCAGCATTTT.

The J gene is TRBJ2-5, the V gene TRBV2, with TRBD2 as a possible D gene (5 bases). The V gene's germline CDR1 is SNHLY and CDR2 FYNNEI. The CDR3 loop spans 15 amino acids. The germline V and J ends were trimmed by 4 bases and 4 bases, with 16 bases remaining between them. CDR3 region: CASSGERTSGETQYF. The CDR3 region has the DNA TGTGCCAGCAGTGGAGAAAGAACTAGTGGAGAGACCCAGTACTTC.

CDR3 nucleotides: TGTGCCATTTCGGACAGAGAACCCTACGAGCAGTACTTC. Translating it yields CAISDREPYEQYF. This chain joins TRBV28 and TRBJ2-7; a weak D match, TRBD1 (6 bases). Trimming pared 10 bases from V and 2 bases from J, leaving 15 bases between. Germline V lookup: CDR1 MDHEN, CDR2 SYDVKM. The CDR3 is 13 residues long.